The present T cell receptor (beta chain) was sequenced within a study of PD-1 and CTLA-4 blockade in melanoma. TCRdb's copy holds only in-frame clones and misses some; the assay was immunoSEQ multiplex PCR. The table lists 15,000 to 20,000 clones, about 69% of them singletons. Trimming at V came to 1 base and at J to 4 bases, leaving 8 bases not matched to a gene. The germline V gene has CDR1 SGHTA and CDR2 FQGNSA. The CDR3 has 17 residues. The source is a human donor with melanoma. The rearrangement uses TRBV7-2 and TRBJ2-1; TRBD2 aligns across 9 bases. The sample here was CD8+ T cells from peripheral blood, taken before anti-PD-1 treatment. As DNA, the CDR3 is TGTGCCAGCAGCTTAGGTTCGCGGGGGGGTTTATACAATGAGCAGTTCTTC. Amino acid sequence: CASSLGSRGGLYNEQFF. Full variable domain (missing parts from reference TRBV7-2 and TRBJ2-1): GAGVSQSPSNKVTEKGKDVELRCDPISGHTALYWYRQSLGQGLEFLIYFQGNSAPDKSGLPSDRFSAERTGGSVSTLTIQRTQQEDSAVYLCASSLGSRGGLYNEQFFGPGTRLTVL.